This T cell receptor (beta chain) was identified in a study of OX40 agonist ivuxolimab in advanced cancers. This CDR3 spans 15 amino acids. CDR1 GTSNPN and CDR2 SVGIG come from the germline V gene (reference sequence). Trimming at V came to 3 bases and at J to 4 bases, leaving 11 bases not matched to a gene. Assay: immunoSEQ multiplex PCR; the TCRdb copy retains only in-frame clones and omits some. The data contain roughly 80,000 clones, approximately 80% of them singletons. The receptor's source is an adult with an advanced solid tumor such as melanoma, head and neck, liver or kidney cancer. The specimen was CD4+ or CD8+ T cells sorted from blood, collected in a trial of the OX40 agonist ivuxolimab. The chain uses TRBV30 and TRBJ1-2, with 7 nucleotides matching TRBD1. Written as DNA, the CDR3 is TGTGCCTGGAGGAATGTTGGTCAGGGGGGCTATGGCTACACCTTC. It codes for CAWRNVGQGGYGYTF.